Given below is one T cell receptor beta chain in context. Its antigen is undetermined. Germline loops: CDR1 SGHDT, CDR2 YYEEEE. This CDR3 comprises 16 residues. V was pared by 3 bases and J by 6 bases, with 8 bases of the junction left unmatched. The sample originates from a study of cytomegalovirus exposure and HLA in healthy donors. Overall study findings and caveats: When analyzed later, a missense DCLRE1C variant was found to be linked to TCR beta V- and J-gene trimming. The study listed some 160 cytomegalovirus-associated TCR beta chains. HLA alleles were associated with 15,000 to 20,000 TCR beta sequences in a later analysis at 0.05 false discovery rate.

The donors gave bone marrow, and they were healthy. The study ran its PCR with 60 Vbeta and 13 Jbeta primers. Generated by immunoSEQ multiplex PCR, the TCRdb table keeps only in-frame clones and is missing some. The sample records approximately 100,000 clones, approximately 72% being singletons. This chain links TRBV5-6 with TRBJ2-1; TRBD2 matches at 11 bases. The receptor was derived from a woman aged 40-49 years in good health and CMV-seropositive. Sequencing was carried out using PBMCs. The CDR3 loop is CASSYGSGRGGNEQFF. The CDR3 DNA is TGTGCCAGCAGCTACGGTAGCGGGAGGGGAGGCAATGAGCAGTTCTTC.